The T cell receptor (beta chain) under discussion was sequenced for a study of regulatory T cells in long-lasting Graves disease. Trimming stripped 4 bases from V and 5 bases from J, with 11 bases between. CDR1 LGHDT and CDR2 YNNKEL come from the germline V gene (reference sequence). The CDR3 sequence is 13 residues long. Library construction for TCR beta used iRepertoire HTBI primers and Arm-PCR of CDR3 regions. One entry per CDR3 protein, called by TCRdb with MiXCR from the multiplex PCR reads. The sample carries under 800,000 distinct CDR3 sequences, 16% recorded once. This clonotype was counted between two and nine times. The CDR3 end shows no conserved phenylalanine or tryptophan, and so a read error is likely. The time point is: newly diagnosed GD, antithyroid drugs for less than 3 months. The authors made the TCR library using RNA they extracted from PBMCs. These data were also filed under a second study, of T cells in Graves' hyperthyroidism and ophthalmopathy. That study reports: A model using 13 V-J features told ophthalmopathy apart from stable hyperthyroidism.

The receptor's source is a woman aged 25-40 years with Graves disease. This sample comprised peripheral blood mononuclear cells (PBMCs), obtained at new diagnosis, from a patient treated with antithyroid drugs. This chain joins TRBV3-1 and TRBJ1-1; no reliable D call. The CDR3 region is CASSLVARTEAFS. In DNA, the CDR3 is TGTGCCAGCAGCCTCGTTGCTAGGACTGAAGCTTTCTCT.